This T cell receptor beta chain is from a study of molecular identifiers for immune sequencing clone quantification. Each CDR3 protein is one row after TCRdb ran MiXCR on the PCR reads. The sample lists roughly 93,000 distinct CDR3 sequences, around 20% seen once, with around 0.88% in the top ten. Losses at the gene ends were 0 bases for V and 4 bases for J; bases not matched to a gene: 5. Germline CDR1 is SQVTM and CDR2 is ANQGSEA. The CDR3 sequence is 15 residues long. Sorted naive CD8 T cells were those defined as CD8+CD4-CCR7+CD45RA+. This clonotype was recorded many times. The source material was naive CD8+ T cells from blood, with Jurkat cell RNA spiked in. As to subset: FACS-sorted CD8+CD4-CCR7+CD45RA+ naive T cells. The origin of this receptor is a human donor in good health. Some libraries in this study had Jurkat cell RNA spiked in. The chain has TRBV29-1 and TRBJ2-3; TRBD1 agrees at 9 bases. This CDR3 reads CSVEDWGQGSDTQYF. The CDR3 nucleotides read TGCAGCGTTGAAGATTGGGGACAGGGTTCAGATACGCAGTATTTT.